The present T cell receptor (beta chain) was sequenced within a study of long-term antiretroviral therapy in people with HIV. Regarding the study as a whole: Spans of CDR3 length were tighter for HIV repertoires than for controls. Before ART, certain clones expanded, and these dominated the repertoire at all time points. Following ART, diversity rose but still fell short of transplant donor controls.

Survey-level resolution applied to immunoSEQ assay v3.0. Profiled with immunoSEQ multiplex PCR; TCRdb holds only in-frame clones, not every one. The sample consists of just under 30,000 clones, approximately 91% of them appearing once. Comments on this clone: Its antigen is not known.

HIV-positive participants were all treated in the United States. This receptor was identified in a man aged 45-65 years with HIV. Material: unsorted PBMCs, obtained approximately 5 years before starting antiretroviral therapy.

The CDR3 region is CASSGPLGPGKYEQYF. CDR3 coding DNA: TGTGCCAGCAGTGGTCCCTTAGGCCCGGGGAAGTACGAGCAGTACTTC. V usage is TRBV25-1 and J usage is TRBJ2-7; a weak D match, TRBD2 (5 bases). The CDR3 consists of 16 residues. Germline values: CDR1 MGHDK, CDR2 SYGVNS. V lost 4 bases to trimming and J lost 4 bases, with 20 bases between them.